This T cell receptor beta chain was profiled in a study of cytomegalovirus exposure and HLA in healthy donors. Broader study findings: Rare sequences made up most TCRs, while some public TCRs were found in many donors. Likely technical artifact: a cluster of highly shared sequence variants. HLA allele associations emerged for roughly 16,000 TCR beta sequences in a later analysis, at 0.05 false discovery rate.

On this clone itself: Its specificity is unknown.

The donors comprised healthy bone marrow donors. The CDR3 totals 15 residues. V lost 1 base and J lost 0, with 7 bases in between. CDR1 and CDR2 (germline): SGHTS, YDEGEE. The PCR employed 60 Vbeta primers together with 13 Jbeta primers. Using immunoSEQ multiplex PCR, the repertoire was profiled, and TCRdb retains in-frame clones only, with some absent. The sample has under 150,000 clones, roughly four fifths seen once. This TCR was sampled from a man aged 40-49 years in good health and CMV-seropositive. The V gene is TRBV5-8, the J gene TRBJ2-2; D is possibly TRBD2 (5 bases). The material sequenced was PBMCs. The CDR3 DNA reads as TGTGCCAGCAGCTTGAACGGGGCGAACACCGGGGAGCTGTTTTTT. Translated, it gives CASSLNGANTGELFF.